The count of the clone carrying this T cell receptor beta chain is one. Its specificity is unknown. This entry belongs to a study of CD8+ T cells in alopecia areata. cDNA reverse transcribed from extracted RNA served as the sequencing template. Some clones are missing from TCRdb's copy, which holds only in-frame ones; the method was immunoSEQ multiplex PCR. Here the sample spans fewer than 250,000 clones, over 60% being singletons. Treatment given: oral pan-JAK inhibitor, 5-10 mg twice daily. Collected material from alopecia areata patients comprised lesional scalp punch biopsies and peripheral blood. Trimming took off 1 base at V and 5 bases at J, with 12 bases between the two ends. Germline V gives CDR1 SGHRS, CDR2 YFSETQ. The CDR3 is made up of 14 amino acids. Whole-study findings and limits: Tofacitinib significantly decreased scalp clonality and expanded CD8+ clones among top 100.

The genes are TRBV5-1 and TRBJ2-5; the D gene is possibly TRBD1 (6 bases). This TCR was sampled from a human donor with alopecia areata. Here the sequenced sample was CD4+ T cells sorted from blood, taken at week 4, from a patient treated with tofacitinib. CDR3 coding DNA: TGCGCCAGCAGCTTGTCAGGGGTTCATGAGACCCAGTACTTC. Protein sequence: CASSLSGVHETQYF.